These T cell receptor beta chains were read from a single sample in a study of T cells in Graves' hyperthyroidism and ophthalmopathy. Each CDR3 protein is one row after TCRdb ran MiXCR on the multiplex PCR reads. The table shows hundreds of thousands of distinct CDR3 sequences, with over 12% occurring only once. The specimen was blood. Receptors were obtained from a woman aged 40 to 50 with Graves' ophthalmopathy. Both conserved end residues are part of each CDR3. Each record gives: D gene, clone size, V gene, J gene, CDR3 DNA, CDR3 protein. A D gene is named only where the DNA matches it firmly. Size tells how often a clone was seen (once, few, many) or the class of an expanded clone, and some rows leave it out.

D gene: TRBD1; clone size: -; V gene: TRBV18; J gene: TRBJ1-1; CDR3 DNA: TGTGCCAGCTCACCAGGACAGGGGACTTACGCTTTCTTT; CDR3 protein: CASSPGQGTYAFF
D gene: -; clone size: few; V gene: TRBV5-4; J gene: TRBJ1-1; CDR3 DNA: TGTGCCAGCACCTTGGGAGGGGGGGGCACTGAAGCTTTCTTT; CDR3 protein: CASTLGGGGTEAFF
D gene: TRBD2; clone size: -; V gene: TRBV6-7; J gene: TRBJ2-5; CDR3 DNA: TGTGCCAGCAGTTACGTGGAGACTAGCGGGAGTTGTGAGACCCAGTACTTC; CDR3 protein: CASSYVETSGSCETQYF
D gene: -; clone size: many; V gene: TRBV7-9; J gene: TRBJ2-1; CDR3 DNA: TGTGCCAGCAGTCCGGGCCGAAGTTACTATGAGCAGTTCTTC; CDR3 protein: CASSPGRSYYEQFF
D gene: TRBD1; clone size: few; V gene: TRBV29-1; J gene: TRBJ2-7; CDR3 DNA: TGCAGCGTGGGGACAGGGGGGTACTCCTACGAGCAGTACTTC; CDR3 protein: CSVGTGGYSYEQYF
D gene: TRBD2; clone size: many; V gene: TRBV20-1; J gene: TRBJ2-5; CDR3 DNA: TGCAGTGCTACGGTCGGACTAGCGACAGAGACCCAGTACTTC; CDR3 protein: CSATVGLATETQYF
D gene: -; clone size: few; V gene: TRBV5-5; J gene: TRBJ2-5; CDR3 DNA: TGTGCCAGCAGCTTGGTGGCCAGGGGCCCTCAAGAGACCCAGTACTTC; CDR3 protein: CASSLVARGPQETQYF
D gene: -; clone size: many; V gene: TRBV6-5; J gene: TRBJ1-1; CDR3 DNA: TGTGCCAGCAAAGCCCGGGAGAACACTGAAGCTTTCTTT; CDR3 protein: CASKARENTEAFF
D gene: -; clone size: many; V gene: TRBV6-1; J gene: TRBJ1-5; CDR3 DNA: TGTGCCAGCAGTGAACGAGCTTTAAGGGGGGATCAGCCCCAGCATTTT; CDR3 protein: CASSERALRGDQPQHF
D gene: TRBD1; clone size: many; V gene: TRBV7-2; J gene: TRBJ1-5; CDR3 DNA: TGTGCCAGCAGCTTCGGGACAGTTCAGCCCCAGCATTTT; CDR3 protein: CASSFGTVQPQHF
D gene: TRBD1; clone size: many; V gene: TRBV6-5; J gene: TRBJ1-2; CDR3 DNA: TGTGCCAGCAGTTATTACACAGGGGATGGCTACACCTTC; CDR3 protein: CASSYYTGDGYTF
D gene: -; clone size: few; V gene: TRBV7-9; J gene: TRBJ2-7; CDR3 DNA: TGTGCCAGCAGCTTAAGTCTTTCCTGGTCCGAGCAGTACTTC; CDR3 protein: CASSLSLSWSEQYF
D gene: TRBD1; clone size: -; V gene: TRBV28; J gene: TRBJ2-7; CDR3 DNA: TGTGCCAGCAGCCGCAGGGACAGAACCTACGAGCAGTACTTC; CDR3 protein: CASSRRDRTYEQYF
D gene: -; clone size: many; V gene: TRBV7-9; J gene: TRBJ1-1; CDR3 DNA: TGTGCCAGCGGGCTGGGCGGTCCTGAAGCTTTCTTT; CDR3 protein: CASGLGGPEAFF
D gene: -; clone size: few; V gene: TRBV18; J gene: TRBJ1-1; CDR3 DNA: TGTGCCAGCTCACCACTGAGGGTTGACACTGAAGCTTTCTTT; CDR3 protein: CASSPLRVDTEAFF
D gene: -; clone size: many; V gene: TRBV24-1; J gene: TRBJ2-5; CDR3 DNA: TGTGCCACCGCAGCCGAATGGGGCCAGGGAGAAGAGACCCAGTACTTC; CDR3 protein: CATAAEWGQGEETQYF
D gene: -; clone size: -; V gene: TRBV30; J gene: TRBJ1-1; CDR3 DNA: TGTGCCTGGATCGTGGGAACTGAAGCTTTCTTT; CDR3 protein: CAWIVGTEAFF
D gene: TRBD1; clone size: few; V gene: TRBV6-5; J gene: TRBJ2-5; CDR3 DNA: TGTGCCAGCAGTTACACTGGGACAGGGGTAGAAGAGACCCAGTACTTC; CDR3 protein: CASSYTGTGVEETQYF
D gene: -; clone size: -; V gene: TRBV6-5; J gene: TRBJ2-7; CDR3 DNA: TGTGCCAGCAGTTCCGACAAAAGGGCGGACTACGAGCAGTACTTC; CDR3 protein: CASSSDKRADYEQYF
D gene: -; clone size: many; V gene: TRBV4-3; J gene: TRBJ2-2; CDR3 DNA: TGCGCCAGCAGCCAGGACCTCTGGACCTACACCGGGGAGCTGTTTTTT; CDR3 protein: CASSQDLWTYTGELFF
D gene: -; clone size: -; V gene: TRBV4-1; J gene: TRBJ2-7; CDR3 DNA: TGCGCCAGCAGCCAGAACACAGGGTTGGAGCAGTACTTC; CDR3 protein: CASSQNTGLEQYF
D gene: -; clone size: many; V gene: TRBV7-2; J gene: TRBJ2-5; CDR3 DNA: TGTGCCAGCAGCTCGAACGGTGGCGAAGAGACCCAGTACTTC; CDR3 protein: CASSSNGGEETQYF
D gene: -; clone size: many; V gene: TRBV11-2; J gene: TRBJ2-7; CDR3 DNA: TGTGCCAGCAGCTTAGCAACCTCCTACGAGCAGTACTTC; CDR3 protein: CASSLATSYEQYF
D gene: TRBD2; clone size: -; V gene: TRBV14; J gene: TRBJ2-7; CDR3 DNA: TGTGCCAGCAGCCCGCCCGGGGCGGGAGAATACTACGAGCAGTACTTC; CDR3 protein: CASSPPGAGEYYEQYF
D gene: -; clone size: many; V gene: TRBV29-1; J gene: TRBJ1-2; CDR3 DNA: TGCAGCGTTGGGCGGAACAACTATGGCTACACCTTC; CDR3 protein: CSVGRNNYGYTF
D gene: TRBD1; clone size: -; V gene: TRBV14; J gene: TRBJ2-6; CDR3 DNA: TGTGCCAGCAGCCGAGGGGGCTCCTCTGGGGCCAACGTCCTGACTTTC; CDR3 protein: CASSRGGSSGANVLTF
D gene: -; clone size: many; V gene: TRBV5-1; J gene: TRBJ2-2; CDR3 DNA: TGCGCCAGCTCAGGGCTAGAGGCCGGGGAGCTGTTTTTT; CDR3 protein: CASSGLEAGELFF
D gene: -; clone size: -; V gene: TRBV27; J gene: TRBJ1-5; CDR3 DNA: TGTGCCAGCAGTTTGGATCGGGTGGGTAGGAGCAATCAGCCCCAGCATTTT; CDR3 protein: CASSLDRVGRSNQPQHF
D gene: -; clone size: few; V gene: TRBV7-3; J gene: TRBJ2-7; CDR3 DNA: TGTGCCAGCAGCCCAACAGGGAACGGGGAGCAGTACTTC; CDR3 protein: CASSPTGNGEQYF
D gene: TRBD2; clone size: many; V gene: TRBV24-1; J gene: TRBJ2-5; CDR3 DNA: TGTGCCACCTCCACCCCCGGTGGGGGAGGGCACGAAGAGACCCAGTACTTC; CDR3 protein: CATSTPGGGGHEETQYF
D gene: -; clone size: many; V gene: TRBV28; J gene: TRBJ1-1; CDR3 DNA: TGTGCCAGCAGTTTTACGAACTTAAATGAAGCTTTCTTT; CDR3 protein: CASSFTNLNEAFF
D gene: -; clone size: many; V gene: TRBV5-1; J gene: TRBJ2-7; CDR3 DNA: TGCGCCAGCAGCTTGGTGGGCGGACTATACGAGCAGTACTTC; CDR3 protein: CASSLVGGLYEQYF
D gene: -; clone size: many; V gene: TRBV6-4; J gene: TRBJ1-1; CDR3 DNA: TGTGCCAGCAGTGCGGGCAGGGGAGAAGCTTTCTTT; CDR3 protein: CASSAGRGEAFF
D gene: TRBD2; clone size: many; V gene: TRBV30; J gene: TRBJ2-7; CDR3 DNA: TGTGCCTGGACTAGCGGGAGCTACGAGCAGTACTTC; CDR3 protein: CAWTSGSYEQYF
D gene: -; clone size: -; V gene: TRBV6-2/TRBV6-3; J gene: TRBJ1-5; CDR3 DNA: TGTGCCAGCAGTTACGCTGTCGAGGGTTTTAGCAATCAGCCCCAGCATTTT; CDR3 protein: CASSYAVEGFSNQPQHF
D gene: TRBD1; clone size: few; V gene: TRBV6-1; J gene: TRBJ1-6; CDR3 DNA: TGTGCCAGCAGAGAAATGCCGGGACAGGTTAATTCACCCCTCCACTTT; CDR3 protein: CASREMPGQVNSPLHF
D gene: TRBD1; clone size: many; V gene: TRBV19; J gene: TRBJ1-3; CDR3 DNA: TGTGCCAGTAGTCCTACAGGGGCTGGAAACACCATATATTTT; CDR3 protein: CASSPTGAGNTIYF
D gene: -; clone size: -; V gene: TRBV14; J gene: TRBJ2-5; CDR3 DNA: TGTGCCAGCAGCCAAGGTGGCCCCTCGGGGACCCAGTACTTC; CDR3 protein: CASSQGGPSGTQYF
D gene: TRBD1; clone size: few; V gene: TRBV4-1; J gene: TRBJ1-5; CDR3 DNA: TGCGCCAGCAGCCAGGAACAGGGGGCTGGCAATCAGCCCCAGCATTTT; CDR3 protein: CASSQEQGAGNQPQHF
D gene: TRBD1; clone size: few; V gene: TRBV11-2; J gene: TRBJ1-1; CDR3 DNA: TGTGCCAGCAGCTTAGTGGGGGGGACAGTTCTCACTGAAGCTTTCTTT; CDR3 protein: CASSLVGGTVLTEAFF
D gene: TRBD2; clone size: -; V gene: TRBV27; J gene: TRBJ2-5; CDR3 DNA: TGTGCCAGCAGTTTAAGGTCCCGACTAGCGGGAGAAGAGACCCAGTACTTC; CDR3 protein: CASSLRSRLAGEETQYF
D gene: TRBD2; clone size: many; V gene: TRBV12-3/TRBV12-4; J gene: TRBJ2-5; CDR3 DNA: TGTGCCAGCAGCGTTAGCGGGATGATCAGGGAGACCCAGTACTTC; CDR3 protein: CASSVSGMIRETQYF
D gene: TRBD2; clone size: few; V gene: TRBV28; J gene: TRBJ2-3; CDR3 DNA: TGTGCCAACAGTCCCACAAGATACCCACTAGCGGGATATCCAGATACGCAGTATTTT; CDR3 protein: CANSPTRYPLAGYPDTQYF
D gene: TRBD1; clone size: few; V gene: TRBV6-1; J gene: TRBJ1-1; CDR3 DNA: TGTGCCAGCAGTCCGCCGACAGGGGGTTGGGGAACTGAAGCTTTCTTT; CDR3 protein: CASSPPTGGWGTEAFF
D gene: TRBD2; clone size: many; V gene: TRBV7-3; J gene: TRBJ2-5; CDR3 DNA: TGTGCCAGCAGTCGCGGGGGTGCCCCGGAGACCCAGTACTTC; CDR3 protein: CASSRGGAPETQYF
D gene: -; clone size: many; V gene: TRBV5-1; J gene: TRBJ1-5; CDR3 DNA: TGCGCCAGCAGCGAGGGGAATGAGCCCCAGCATTTT; CDR3 protein: CASSEGNEPQHF
D gene: -; clone size: many; V gene: TRBV6-5; J gene: TRBJ1-1; CDR3 DNA: TGTGCCAGCAGTAACTACTGGGAGGACACTGAAGCTTTCTTT; CDR3 protein: CASSNYWEDTEAFF
D gene: -; clone size: -; V gene: TRBV12-3/TRBV12-4; J gene: TRBJ2-6; CDR3 DNA: TGTGCCAGCGGGACTGCGGTCGGGGCCAACGTCCTGACTTTC; CDR3 protein: CASGTAVGANVLTF
D gene: -; clone size: many; V gene: TRBV29-1; J gene: TRBJ2-7; CDR3 DNA: TGCAGCGTTGGGGACGGAAACTACGAGCAGTACTTC; CDR3 protein: CSVGDGNYEQYF
D gene: -; clone size: few; V gene: TRBV6-1; J gene: TRBJ1-1; CDR3 DNA: TGTGCCAGCCTTAACAAATGGGACGGTGACACTGAAGCTTTCTTT; CDR3 protein: CASLNKWDGDTEAFF
D gene: -; clone size: -; V gene: TRBV5-1; J gene: TRBJ2-2; CDR3 DNA: TGCGCCAGCAGCTTGGCACCATTCGGGGAGCTGTTTTTT; CDR3 protein: CASSLAPFGELFF
D gene: -; clone size: -; V gene: TRBV7-9; J gene: TRBJ2-2; CDR3 DNA: TGTGCCAGCAGCTCGGGGAAAGAAAACACCGGGGAGCTGTTTTTT; CDR3 protein: CASSSGKENTGELFF
D gene: TRBD1; clone size: many; V gene: TRBV28; J gene: TRBJ1-2; CDR3 DNA: TGTGCCAGCAGTTTAACCGGGACAGGTGACATCTATGGCTACACCTTC; CDR3 protein: CASSLTGTGDIYGYTF